Listed below are T cell receptor beta chains from one sample, sequenced in a study of response to subunit inactivated influenza vaccine. TCRdb used MiXCR to reprocess the RT-PCR reads, holding one entry per CDR3 protein. The sample records over 150,000 distinct CDR3 sequences, approximately 12% being singletons. The specimen comprised CD8+ T cells sorted from PBMCs, sampled around 25 months after vaccination. These receptors were obtained from a man between 50 and 69 years old who received an inactivated influenza vaccine. Both conserved end residues are part of each CDR3.

>TRBJ1-2|TRBV27
CASSLQGRNYGYTF
>TRBJ2-2|TRBV2
CASPRGRGNTGELFF
>TRBJ2-1|TRBV6-5
CASSYSGVSYNEQFF
>TRBJ2-1|TRBV5-6
CASSPLDRGNNEQFF
>TRBJ2-1|TRBV3-1
CASSQVGLGSSGRSSYNEQFF
>TRBJ2-2|TRBV11-2
CASSLMFRTTNTGELFF
>TRBJ2-2|TRBV7-3
CASSLYPRTGELFF
>TRBJ1-5|TRBV12-3/TRBV12-4
CASATGGNQPQHF
>TRBJ2-5|TRBV11-2
CASSQRRGLEETQYF
>TRBJ2-3|TRBV4-2
CASSQLGRGGTDTQYF
>TRBJ1-3|TRBV12-3/TRBV12-4
CASSFPGAGNTIYF
>TRBJ2-1|TRBV2
CASGSGPYNEQFF
>TRBJ2-3|TRBV4-3
CASSQGTASITDTQYF
>TRBJ2-7|TRBV6-5
CASSYGGLMSYEQYF
>TRBJ1-1|TRBV7-9
CASSLHGPNTEAFF
>TRBJ2-1|TRBV6-2/TRBV6-3
CASGRAISYEQFF
>TRBJ2-3|TRBV28
CASGWDLDTQYF
>TRBJ1-2|TRBV7-9
CASSLDDGTANYGYTF
>TRBJ2-6|TRBV9
CASSYSGANVLTF
>TRBJ2-3|TRBV28
CASSLTSGATSTDTQYF
>TRBJ2-6|TRBV2
CASRGGDGSSGANVLTF
>TRBJ2-7|TRBV28
CASSFQGYEQYF
>TRBJ2-2|TRBV6-5
CASRDGTGELFF
>TRBJ1-2|TRBV15
CATSTDRGAGGYTF
>TRBJ2-2|TRBV6-1
CASAGRVANTGELFF
>TRBJ2-7|TRBV12-3/TRBV12-4
CASSEGQLYEQYF
>TRBJ2-3|TRBV7-8
CASSLGGGAGPDTQYF
>TRBJ2-3|TRBV6-5
CASSYSGGVHTDTQYF
>TRBJ2-1|TRBV20-1
CSTYTGYYNEQFF
>TRBJ2-6|TRBV15
CATSSLTGANVLTF
>TRBJ2-1|TRBV4-3
CASSRALGYNEQFF
>TRBJ2-6|TRBV6-4
CASSAYSGANVLTF
>TRBJ2-7|TRBV7-9
CAGVGFSSYEQYF
>TRBJ2-7|TRBV4-3
CASSETGTGFYEQYF
>TRBJ2-7|TRBV6-2/TRBV6-3
CASSYAVPYEQYF
>TRBJ2-2|TRBV7-9
CASAKQGAQTGELFF
>TRBJ1-4|TRBV9
CASSVGQNSGNEKLFF
>TRBJ2-1|TRBV9
CASSVAGTSANEQFF
>TRBJ2-1|TRBV15
CATSRLYDEQFF
>TRBJ2-1|TRBV28
CASRPQTSAYDNEQFF
>TRBJ1-2|TRBV4-1
CASSHDSGQPSGYTF
>TRBJ2-7|TRBV5-6
CASSLAGSAAIYEQYF
>TRBJ2-3|TRBV7-2
CASTRGVTDTQYF
>TRBJ2-5|TRBV3-1
CVSSHPPREGPQETQYF
>TRBJ2-1|TRBV7-9
CASRTSGTSGGANEQFF
>TRBJ2-2|TRBV9
CASTRGTSGLVELFF
>TRBJ1-2|TRBV29-1
CSAGEGQGNYGYTF
>TRBJ1-5|TRBV6-2/TRBV6-3
CASSYGGANQPQHF